These T cell receptor beta chains were read from a single sample in a study of T cells in Graves' hyperthyroidism and ophthalmopathy. TCRdb processed the multiplex PCR reads anew with MiXCR; each CDR3 protein has one entry. The sample has 450,000 to 600,000 distinct CDR3 sequences, 20% seen once; the top ten hold over 45%. The sample was blood. The source is a middle-aged man with Graves' ophthalmopathy. Both conserved end residues are part of each CDR3. D genes are given only for firm matches. The size of a clone is reported for some rows only, either as once, few or many, or as a class for expanded clones.

j_call	clone_size	v_call	d_call	cdr3_length	cdr3_nt	cdr3_aa
TRBJ2-4	many	TRBV5-1	TRBD1	12	TGCGCCAGCAGCATCGGGACAGACATTCAGTACTTC	CASSIGTDIQYF
TRBJ2-3	many	TRBV30	TRBD2	15	TGTGCCTGGAGCCTTCTAGCGGGAGGGGCAGATACGCAGTATTTT	CAWSLLAGGADTQYF
TRBJ2-3	many	TRBV6-1	TRBD2	16	TGTGCCAGCAGTGTGGGACTAGCGGATCACACAGATACGCAGTATTTT	CASSVGLADHTDTQYF
TRBJ2-2	many	TRBV27	-	15	TGTGCCAGCAGTTTGACATCGGCGAACACCGGGGAGCTGTTTTTT	CASSLTSANTGELFF
TRBJ2-7	-	TRBV18	-	12	TGTGCCAGCTCAACGGGAGCCAACGAGCAGTACTTC	CASSTGANEQYF
TRBJ1-4	many	TRBV3-1	-	16	TGTGCCAGCAGCCGCCTCGACTGGTCAACTAATGAAAAACTGTTTTTT	CASSRLDWSTNEKLFF
TRBJ2-7	many	TRBV3-1	TRBD2	15	TGTGCCAGCAGCCCGACTAGCGGTGGCGCCTACGAGCAGTACTTC	CASSPTSGGAYEQYF
TRBJ2-7	many	TRBV18	TRBD2	18	TGTGCCAGCTCACCAGGGTATAGCGGGGGGACCGGTACCTACGAGCAGTACTTC	CASSPGYSGGTGTYEQYF
TRBJ2-1	many	TRBV7-8	-	13	TGTGCCAGCAGTTCTTCCGTGGGGGTTGAGCAGTTCTTC	CASSSSVGVEQFF
TRBJ2-7	many	TRBV28	TRBD1	14	TGTGCCAGCAGTTTAGAGGGGGCCCCCTACGAGCAGTACTTC	CASSLEGAPYEQYF
TRBJ1-2	many	TRBV28	-	15	TGTGCCAGCAGTTTAATCGGGGGACATGGCTATGGCTACACCTTC	CASSLIGGHGYGYTF
TRBJ2-6	-	TRBV9	-	18	TGTGCCAGCAGCGTAGTCGGACAGCCAAGATCCGGGGCCAACGTCCTGACTTTC	CASSVVGQPRSGANVLTF
TRBJ1-4	-	TRBV6-1	TRBD1	16	TGTGCCAGCAGGAGGGACAGGTGGGAAACTAATGAAAAACTGTTTTTT	CASRRDRWETNEKLFF
TRBJ2-7	few	TRBV4-1	-	14	TGCGCCAGCAGCCAGGGTCGAGGGACCTACGAGCAGTACTTC	CASSQGRGTYEQYF
TRBJ1-3	-	TRBV5-1	-	14	TGCGCCAGCAGCTTGGGTACTATTGGAAACACCATATATTTT	CASSLGTIGNTIYF
TRBJ2-7	-	TRBV7-2	-	17	TGTGCCAGCAGCTTAAATAGCGGCCCCTCCGAGACGAAGGAGCAGTACTTC	CASSLNSGPSETKEQYF
TRBJ2-1	many	TRBV30	-	14	TGTGCCTGGACCCCAGGACCTTTAAGGAATGAGCAGTTCTTC	CAWTPGPLRNEQFF
TRBJ2-1	-	TRBV20-1	TRBD1	16	TGCAGTGCTAGAGAAACCGGGACAGGGATTGGCAATGAGCAGTTCTTC	CSARETGTGIGNEQFF
TRBJ1-2	-	TRBV15	TRBD1	17	TGTGCCACCAGCAAAAGGGACAGGGCAGTAGCTAACTATGGCTACACCTTC	CATSKRDRAVANYGYTF
TRBJ2-7	many	TRBV27	-	15	TGTGCCAGCAGTTTATTAGGAGGTAGAACCTACGAGCAGTACTTC	CASSLLGGRTYEQYF
TRBJ2-7	-	TRBV20-1	TRBD2	14	TGCAGTGCTAGGGCCCCGGGACTAGGAATCGAGCAGTACTTC	CSARAPGLGIEQYF
TRBJ1-1	many	TRBV20-1	-	14	TGCAGTGCTAGTTCGACAGGTCTGAACACTGAAGCTTTCTTT	CSASSTGLNTEAFF
TRBJ2-2	-	TRBV6-5	-	16	TGTGCCAGCAGTTACCCCCCGGACAGTAACACCGGGGAGCTGTTTTTT	CASSYPPDSNTGELFF